This T cell receptor (beta chain) was identified in a study of blood T cell repertoires in COVID-19. In the study overall: Spain, Italy and the United States supplied samples that represented acute and convalescent COVID-19. T cells, B-cell-depleted T cells, or PBMCs provided the cDNA or gDNA that served as material.

The sample holds one count of this clone. Measured with immunoSEQ multiplex PCR; TCRdb has only the in-frame clones, and not every one. This table holds 140,000 to 150,000 clones, roughly three quarters found once. The CDR3 loop spans 14 amino acids. Trimming took off 1 base at V and 6 bases at J, with 12 bases between the two ends. Germline-derived CDR1 and CDR2 are SEHNR and FQNEAQ (reference sequence). The sample taken for sequencing was peripheral blood. V is TRBV7-9 and J is TRBJ1-2, with a possible D match to TRBD1 (6 bases). The clonotype was recovered from a man aged 45-60 years with active or convalescent COVID-19. The CDR3 sequence is CASSLGSAGDGYTF. The DNA for the CDR3 is TGTGCCAGCAGCTTAGGTTCGGCAGGGGATGGCTACACCTTC. The full variable domain, its missing parts supplied by reference TRBV7-9 and TRBJ1-2, is DTGVSQNPRHKITKRGQNVTFRCDPISEHNRLYWYRQTLGQGPEFLTYFQNEAQLEKSRLLSDRFSAERPKGSFSTLEIQRTEQGDSAMYLCASSLGSAGDGYTFGSGTRLTVV.